The 6 T cell receptor beta chains below all came from one sample that was sequenced in a study of response to subunit inactivated influenza vaccine. TCRdb processed the RT-PCR reads anew with MiXCR; each CDR3 protein has one entry. In the table there are about 530,000 distinct CDR3 sequences, 12% of which are singletons. The material sequenced was PBMCs from blood, taken on the day of vaccination. The receptors shown here come from a man between 50 and 59 years old who received an inactivated influenza vaccine.

The table lists this clonotype with a few counts. The J gene is TRBJ2-2, the V gene TRBV12-3 or TRBV12-4; D call uncertain. With 8 bases removed from V and 4 bases from J, the gap between germline ends came to 8 bases. CDR3 length equals 12 residues. The CDR3 is CASRPGTGELFF. As DNA, the CDR3 is TGTGCCAGCCGGCCGGGCACCGGGGAGCTGTTTTTT.

The V call is TRBV4-3, the J call TRBJ2-1, with a tentative D call TRBD2 (6 bases). Germline loops: CDR1 LGHNA, CDR2 YSLEER. Trimming shortened V by 0 bases and J by 4 bases, and 16 bases separated the two germline ends. CDR3 size: 17 residues. The CDR3, as DNA: TGCGCCAGCAGCCAAGATGAGACTAGGTCGGAATACAATGAGCAGTTCTTC. Translating it yields CASSQDETRSEYNEQFF.

The chain is built from TRBV12-3 or TRBV12-4 and TRBJ2-7; the D is unclear. The CDR3 totals 14 residues. V was clipped by 2 bases and J by 3 bases, with 11 bases between them. The CDR3 DNA reads as TGTGCCAGCAGTTTAATGGACGGGTTCTACGAGCAGTACTTC. Translation: CASSLMDGFYEQYF.

The chain employs TRBV29-1 and TRBJ2-2; D ambiguous. Deletions cut 7 bases from V and 7 bases from J, with 16 bases between. This CDR3 contains 13 residues. Germline loops: CDR1 SQVTM, CDR2 ANQGSEA. The CDR3 here is CSADYDENGELFF. In nucleotides, the CDR3 is TGCAGCGCCGATTACGATGAGAACGGGGAGCTGTTTTTT.

V is TRBV7-9 and J is TRBJ2-7, with TRBD1 matching over 7 bases. V dropped 1 base and J dropped 1; count of bases not matched to a gene: 7. The CDR3 is made up of 16 amino acids. Germline values: CDR1 SEHNR, CDR2 FQNEAQ (reference sequence). DNA of the CDR3: TGTGCCAGCAGCTTAGTGACAGGGCGGAAATCCTACGAGCAGTACTTC. It translates to CASSLVTGRKSYEQYF.

The table lists this clonotype with a few counts. The CDR3 DNA reads TGCAGTGCTAGCGGCGGGAGGGAAAACGAGCAGTACTTC. It specifies CSASGGRENEQYF. This sequence joins TRBV20-1 and TRBJ2-7, with 9 bases identical to TRBD2. Trimming at V came to 3 bases and at J to 5 bases, leaving 5 bases not matched to a gene. Per the germline V gene, CDR1 is DFQATT and CDR2 is SNEGSKA (reference sequence). The CDR3 is 13 residues long.